This T cell receptor beta chain was found in a study of blood T cell repertoires in COVID-19. The CDR3 totals 18 residues. The V gene's germline CDR1 is KGHDR and CDR2 SFDVKD. V shed 4 bases and J 5 bases; nucleotides not matched to a gene: 9. Produced via immunoSEQ multiplex PCR; TCRdb's table is partial and in-frame only. The sample includes about 220,000 clones, 70% to 90% of them seen just once. The clonotype originates from a woman aged 45-59 years with acute COVID-19. The rearrangement links TRBV24-1 to TRBJ2-2; 13 bases map to TRBD2. The specimen was PBMCs or T cells enriched from blood (not recorded which). The CDR3 DNA reads as TGTGCCACCAGTGAGCCCGGACTAGCGGGAGCGGGGACCGGGGAGCTGTTTTTT. Translating gives CATSEPGLAGAGTGELFF.